This TCR beta chain was documented in a study of cytomegalovirus exposure and HLA in healthy donors (TCRdb year 2017). Describing the broader study: An earlier analysis of several hundred of the donors reported roughly 300 Gb of sequence data and 95 million to 130 million unique TCR beta sequences obtained from around 180 million T cells. Both class I and class II loci were covered by HLA typing, at four-digit resolution. Genome-wide SNP genotypes for about 55% of the 666 donors were used in a later genetic analysis, which treated that subset as a discovery cohort. Donor age, sex, ethnicity and CMV serostatus were compiled together with the repertoire data. The aim of the study was to test whether cataloging public T cell receptors could identify signatures of past pathogen exposure. Roughly 300 gigabases of sequencing data and approximately 84 million unique TCR sequences were included in an early release covering several hundred HLA-typed donors. The later analysis used no new phenotypic data to find candidate immune exposures, relying instead on TCR beta sequences and their occurrence across donors. The number of typed donors differed by locus: about 629-630 for A, B, C, DRB1 and DQB1; 500 to 550 for DQA1; 606 for DPA1; and some 470 for DPB1. Because of strong linkage in the cohort, four or five DR-DQ haplotypes were treated as single units for association and clustering. On average, roughly 250,000 unique TCR beta nucleotide sequences were sequenced per donor among some 430 genotyped donors of the cohort, with 15% to 20% of those sequences being non-productive. In an earlier analysis of over 550 of the donors, high-throughput TCR beta sequencing was used to judge whether each TCR beta V gene segment behaved as functional or pseudogenic. Along with the approximately 620-subject first cohort, a separate validation cohort of some 130 different subjects was used. Every repertoire in the discovery cohort had been generated on one and the same sequencing platform. Using immunosequencing, the study profiled T cell repertoires from fewer than 850 subjects and related those repertoires to cytomegalovirus serostatus. The genetic ancestry cluster associated with self-reported Caucasian donors included around four fifths of the roughly 400 genotyped donors. To study patterns of TCR occurrence, a later analysis re-analyzed previously published TCR beta repertoires from 650 to 750 donors and added high-resolution HLA genotyping. High-throughput TCR immunosequencing, statistical association of individual TCRs with disease status, and machine learning were combined to predict cytomegalovirus infection status.

The protocol used for the library was the immunoSEQ multiplex PCR assay. For the multiplex PCR, a mixture combining 60 forward primers for TCR Vbeta segments and 13 reverse primers for TCR Jbeta segments was used. The CDR3 region of rearranged TCR beta genes was amplified from genomic DNA with a multiplex PCR assay. On the Illumina HiSeq System, the amplified TCR beta libraries were sequenced as 87-base-pair reads. The original pipeline was this. Across the 500 to 850 repertoires, a later analysis counted tens of millions of unique TCR beta chains, roughly 11 million of which were shared by at least two donors. A nearest-neighbor algorithm error-corrected the raw reads and collapsed the reads into unique sequences, merging closely related sequences to remove PCR and sequencing errors. CDR3 sequences were aligned to IMGT reference sequences to assign V, D and J gene segments. For a sequence to be retained, a match of at least six nucleotides to both a V gene segment and a J gene segment was required. Rearrangements were called productive when the CDR3 lacked stop codons and stayed in frame with V and J; all others were non-productive. Following IMGT convention, CDR3 was defined as the stretch from the second conserved V-encoded cysteine to the conserved J-encoded phenylalanine. Sequences without an unambiguous match to a single V gene segment were excluded from the earlier analysis of 500 to 700 of the donors. An earlier analysis of fewer than 750 of the donors classified V segments as functional when productive rearrangements were above 56.7% and as segregating when the standard deviation between donors was above 5%. To diagnose cytomegalovirus status from the catalog of TCR beta chain sequences, a statistical classification framework was built. In a later analysis, V and J genes were assigned by comparing TCR nucleotide sequences against IMGT/GENE-DB human TR gene sequences. Using the TCRdist pipeline, a later analysis assigned CDR3 sequences along with most-parsimonious VDJ recombination scenarios. In a later analysis, each TCR beta chain was defined by its CDR3 amino acid sequence together with its V-gene family, and reads lacking a unique V-gene family were excluded. As a way to deal with suspected cross-contamination and a sequencing artifact, a later analysis dropped approximately 590 nucleotide sequences that were highly shared and had low generation probability. In a later analysis, a clonal expansion index for each public chain was calculated from normalized within-repertoire ranks of inferred template counts. A later analysis computed generation probabilities with a VDJ recombination model fitted to out-of-frame rearrangements, and checked the results against IGoR. A later analysis scored TCR-TCR, TCR-HLA and TCR-CMV co-occurrence with hypergeometric tests, applying a repertoire-size bias correction to TCR pairs. A later analysis estimated false discovery rates by permuting HLA or CMV assignments 20 times. A later analysis grouped co-occurring TCRs with DBSCAN, adding TCRdist sequence similarity when clustering within HLA-allele-positive subsets. Repertoires with fewer than 30,000 or more than 120,000 public chains were left out of co-occurrence clustering, as were a few repertoires with anomalous nucleotide sharing. Held by TCRdb, this immuneACCESS table contains in-frame sequences only and omits some clones. Under half of the omission traces to an unresolved V gene where checked; the cause of the rest is unknown. For V, J and clone size, that table is used; D and trimming come from the DNA. This sample gives about 130,000 clones in total; 15% to 20% of them show up just once. The ten biggest clones cover around 2.6% of the sample.

The paper as a whole reports these results and caveats: Several of the top co-occurrence clusters appeared to be linked to parvovirus B19, influenza, CMV and Epstein-Barr virus, according to a later analysis. Because HLA typing was unavailable for some donors at each locus, only the typed subset was used in association tests. The earlier analysis of approximately 540 of the donors excluded roughly 17 rarely observed V segments, including chromosome 9 orphons, because counts were too low. Some IMGT-functional V segments, including TRBV6-2 and TRBV6-3, could not be told apart with the 87-base-pair reads, so those segments were excluded. The study listed approximately 150 TCR beta chains as associated with cytomegalovirus. For the cohort, immune exposure information was limited to CMV serostatus. This cohort had only TCR beta chains sequenced, and the lack of alpha or paired-chain data limited which features could be detected. In a later analysis, the rate of TCR association differed among HLA loci, with DRB1 alleles having the most associated TCRs and HLA-C alleles having the fewest. Strong co-occurrence of HLA alleles, especially DR and DQ, made assigning TCR associations to individual alleles difficult. The classifier was reported to diagnose cytomegalovirus status with high specificity and sensitivity in both the original cohort and the validation cohort. A few of the identified cytomegalovirus-associated TCR beta chains were confirmed in vitro to be specific for cytomegalovirus antigens. In a later analysis, some 18,000 TCR beta sequences were associated with specific HLA alleles at a false discovery rate of 0.05. Most TCR sequences were observed very rarely across donors, whereas some public TCRs were present in many individuals. In a later analysis, HLA-associated TCR beta chains were found to be more clonally expanded and to have lower generation probabilities than equally common non-associated chains. A further reported finding was that TCR beta sequences accurately predicted the HLA-A and HLA-B alleles for most subjects in the first cohort. A group of highly shared sequence variants was considered likely to be a technical artifact of the sequencing pipeline. Linkage disequilibrium might explain the correlated functional status among segregating V segments, but an unknown experimental factor could not be excluded. Compared with the approximately 720-donor mean, donors in an Asian-associated ancestry cluster had fewer N-insertions in productive TCRs, according to a later genetic analysis. In a later analysis, most CMV-associated TCR beta chains were found to appear HLA-restricted, with HLA associations seemingly driven largely by CMV exposure. According to the authors, the approach could potentially be generalized to other disease states and immunological phenotypes. In a later genetic analysis, a missense DCLRE1C variant was associated with V-gene and J-gene trimming of TCR beta chains, and the association was replicated in an independent cohort. Sequencing depth was assumed to be roughly uniform across donors in the presence/absence analyses, though that assumption may not hold. In an earlier analysis of roughly 500 of the donors, most TCR beta V segments appeared in productive rearrangements about 87% or about 30% of the time, broadly matching IMGT annotations.

The cohort consisted of fewer than 700 healthy bone marrow donors. At the time of sampling, every cohort member was nominally healthy, though immune exposures that went unrecorded were likely present. The donor tested CMV seropositive, placing the donor among the 250 to 300 seropositive members of the cohort. A peripheral blood sample was provided by each donor, and peripheral blood mononuclear cells were used for TCR beta sequencing. The Qiagen DNeasy Blood Extraction Kit was used to extract genomic DNA from the blood cell samples. V has 8 bases trimmed and J has 9 bases trimmed; junction bases matching no gene number 7. The germline V gene encodes CDR1 MNHNS and CDR2 SASEGT. Reading from cysteine to phenylalanine, the CDR3 counts 13 amino acids. Only the CDR3 DNA is retained, 39 bases long and in frame from the first base. Remarks on this clone: Which antigen it targets is not known. It has no much larger one-base neighbor in the sample; base qualities were not kept.

The receptor comes from a female donor in good health and CMV-seropositive. The rearrangement combines TRBV6-1 with TRBJ1-5, with 10 bases matching TRBD1. Material: PBMCs. The nucleotide sequence is given as TGTGCCAGCGTAGACAGGGGGCTGGGGCCCCAGCATTTT. The translation is CASVDRGLGPQHF.